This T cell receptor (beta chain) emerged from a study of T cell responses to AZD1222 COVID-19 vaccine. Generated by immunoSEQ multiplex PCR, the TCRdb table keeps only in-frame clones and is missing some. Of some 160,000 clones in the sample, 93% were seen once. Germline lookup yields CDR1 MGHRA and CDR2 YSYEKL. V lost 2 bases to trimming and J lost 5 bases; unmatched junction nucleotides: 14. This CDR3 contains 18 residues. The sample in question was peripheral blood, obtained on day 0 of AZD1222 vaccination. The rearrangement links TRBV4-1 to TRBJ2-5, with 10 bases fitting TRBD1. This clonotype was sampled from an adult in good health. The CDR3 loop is CASSQSLIRQGAVETQYF. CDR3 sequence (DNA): TGCGCCAGCAGCCAATCCTTGATTCGACAGGGGGCAGTCGAGACCCAGTACTTC.